Given below is one T cell receptor (beta chain) in context. What it binds is not known. The CDR3 spans 14 residues. The V and J ends lost 3 bases and 6 bases, in that order; junction bases with no gene match: 4. CDR1 and CDR2 (germline): SGDLS, YYNGEE. This record comes from a study of cytomegalovirus exposure and HLA in healthy donors. Findings and caveats of the study: On later analysis, the bulk of CMV-associated TCR beta chains appeared to be HLA-restricted. Investigators reported around 150 TCR beta chains as tied to cytomegalovirus. Specificity of a few CMV-associated chains for CMV antigens was verified in vitro. In an earlier analysis, productive rearrangement rates for most beta V segments clustered near 87% or 30%.

13 Jbeta primers and 60 Vbeta primers were used for the PCR. Some clones are missing from TCRdb's copy, which holds only in-frame ones; the method was immunoSEQ multiplex PCR. The sample includes 170,000 or so clones, about 78% seen only once; the top ten take 4.5% to 6%. The sequenced sample consisted of PBMCs. This receptor was taken from a man aged 40-49 years in good health and CMV-seronegative. The chain is built from TRBV9 and TRBJ1-4; 8 bases are shared with TRBD1. CDR3 region: CASSATGAYEKLFF. CDR3 nucleotides: TGTGCCAGCAGCGCGACAGGGGCGTATGAAAAACTGTTTTTT.